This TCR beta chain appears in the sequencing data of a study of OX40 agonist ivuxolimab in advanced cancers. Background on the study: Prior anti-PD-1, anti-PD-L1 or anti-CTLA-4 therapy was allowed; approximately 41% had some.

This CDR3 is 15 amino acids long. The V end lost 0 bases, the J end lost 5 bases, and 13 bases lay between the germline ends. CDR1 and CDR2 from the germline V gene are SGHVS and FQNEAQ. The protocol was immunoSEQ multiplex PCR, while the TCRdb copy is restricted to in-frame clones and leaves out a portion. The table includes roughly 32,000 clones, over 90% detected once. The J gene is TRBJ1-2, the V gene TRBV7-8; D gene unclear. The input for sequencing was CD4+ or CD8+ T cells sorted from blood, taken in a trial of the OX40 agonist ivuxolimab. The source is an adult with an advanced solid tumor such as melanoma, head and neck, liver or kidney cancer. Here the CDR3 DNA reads TGTGCCAGCAGCTTAGCGCAGGAGATAGGATATGGCTACACCTTC. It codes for CASSLAQEIGYGYTF.